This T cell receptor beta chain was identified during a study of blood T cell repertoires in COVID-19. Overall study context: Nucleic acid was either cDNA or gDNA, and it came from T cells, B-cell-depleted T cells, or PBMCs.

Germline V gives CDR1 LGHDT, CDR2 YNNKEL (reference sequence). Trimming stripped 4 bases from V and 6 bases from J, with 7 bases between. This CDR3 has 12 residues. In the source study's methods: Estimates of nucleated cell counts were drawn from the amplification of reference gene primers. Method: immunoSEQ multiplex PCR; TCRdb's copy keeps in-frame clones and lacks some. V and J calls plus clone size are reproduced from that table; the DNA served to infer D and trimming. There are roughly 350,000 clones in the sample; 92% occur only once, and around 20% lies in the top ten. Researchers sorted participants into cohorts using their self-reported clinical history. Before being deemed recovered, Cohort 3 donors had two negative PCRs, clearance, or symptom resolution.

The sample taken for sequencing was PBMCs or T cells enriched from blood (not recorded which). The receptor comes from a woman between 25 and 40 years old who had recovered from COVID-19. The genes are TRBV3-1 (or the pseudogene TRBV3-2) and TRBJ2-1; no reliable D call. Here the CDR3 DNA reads TGTGCCAGCAGCCTACTTCGCAATGAGCAGTTCTTC. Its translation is CASSLLRNEQFF.